This TCR beta chain was obtained from a study of T-cell reconstitution after alpha-beta-depleted transplantation in children. It was with unique molecular identifiers that the TCRbeta library was prepared. TCRdb passed the PCR reads through MiXCR, listing each CDR3 protein once. The table lists around 94,000 distinct CDR3 sequences, 4.5% to 7.5% of them singletons. The CDR3 covers 16 residues. Germline CDR1 reads LGHDT; CDR2 reads YNNKEL (reference sequence). Concerning this clonotype: A read error may produce the germline difference seen at one junction end.

The source is a female patient between 2 and 15 years old who had a stem cell transplant for Fanconi anemia, so the T cells may come from the graft donor. The sample consisted of PBMCs, mostly from graft donor cells, taken 60 days after TCRalphabeta/CD19-depleted stem cell transplant. J is TRBJ2-7 and V is TRBV3-1; D could derive from TRBD1 or TRBD2 (5 bases each). DNA of the CDR3: TGTGCCACCAGCCAAGAGGGACGTTACGACATCTACGAGCAGTACTTC. Translated, it gives CATSQEGRYDIYEQYF.